The clone carrying this T cell receptor beta chain is a singleton in its sample. TCRdb's table, derived via immunoSEQ multiplex PCR, lists solely in-frame clones and lacks some. The repertoire holds tens of thousands of clones, with roughly 84% as singletons. The entry originates in a study of OX40 agonist ivuxolimab in advanced cancers. Between the trimmed V and J ends, which lost 6 bases and 11 bases, there was a span of 10 bases. The V gene's germline CDR1 is MNHEY and CDR2 SVGAGI. The CDR3 is made up of 11 amino acids. The input for sequencing was CD4+ or CD8+ T cells sorted from blood, taken in a trial of the OX40 agonist ivuxolimab. The chain links TRBV6-5 to TRBJ2-2; D assignment may be TRBD1 or TRBD2 (6 bases each). This sequence was found in an adult with an advanced solid tumor such as melanoma, head and neck, liver or kidney cancer. CDR3: CASSEGGELFF. CDR3 in DNA: TGTGCCAGCAGCGAGGGGGGAGAGCTGTTTTTT.